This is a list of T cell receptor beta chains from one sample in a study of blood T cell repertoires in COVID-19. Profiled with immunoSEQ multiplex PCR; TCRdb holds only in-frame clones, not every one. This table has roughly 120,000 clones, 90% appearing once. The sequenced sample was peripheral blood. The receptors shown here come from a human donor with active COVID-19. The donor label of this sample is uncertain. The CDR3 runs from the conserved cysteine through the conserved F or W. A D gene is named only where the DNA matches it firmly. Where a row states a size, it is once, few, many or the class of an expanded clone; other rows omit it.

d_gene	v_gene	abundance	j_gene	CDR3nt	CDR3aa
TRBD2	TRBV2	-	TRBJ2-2	TGTGCCAGCAGTCAACTAGCGGGGGGGCGGTTGGGGACCGGGGAGCTGTTTTTT	CASSQLAGGRLGTGELFF
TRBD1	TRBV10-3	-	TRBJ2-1	TGTGCCATCAGTGTTGGGCAGGGGGAGTACAATGAGCAGTTCTTC	CAISVGQGEYNEQFF
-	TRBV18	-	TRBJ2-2	TGTGCCAGCTCACAGAACAGGGCGGACACCGGGGAGCTGTTTTTT	CASSQNRADTGELFF
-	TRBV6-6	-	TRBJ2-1	TGTGCCAGCAGTTCCCCTTTAGTTTCTGAGCAGTTCTTC	CASSSPLVSEQFF
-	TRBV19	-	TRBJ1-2	TGTGCCAGTAGTATAGATGGCGGGGTCCTCCACTATGGCTACACCTTC	CASSIDGGVLHYGYTF
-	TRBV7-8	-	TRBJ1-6	TGTGCCAGCAGCCCCAGGGGCACCTATAATTCACCCCTCCACTTT	CASSPRGTYNSPLHF
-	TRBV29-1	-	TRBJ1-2	TGCAGCGTTGGTTCTGCTAACTATGGCTACACCTTC	CSVGSANYGYTF
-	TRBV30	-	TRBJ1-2	TGTGCCTGGAGCCAGGGGCGGGATGGCTACACCTTC	CAWSQGRDGYTF
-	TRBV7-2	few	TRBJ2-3	TGTGCCAGCAGCCGGGGGTCAGTAGATACGCAGTATTTT	CASSRGSVDTQYF
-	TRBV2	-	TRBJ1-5	TGTGCCAGCAGTGCGCTTGCAGATCAGCCCCAGCATTTT	CASSALADQPQHF
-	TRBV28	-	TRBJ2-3	TGTGCCAGCAGAAGAAGAGGCACAGATACGCAGTATTTT	CASRRRGTDTQYF
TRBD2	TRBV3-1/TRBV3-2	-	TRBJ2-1	TGTGCCAGCAGCCAAGGGACGGGGGGGTACAATGAGCAGTTCTTC	CASSQGTGGYNEQFF
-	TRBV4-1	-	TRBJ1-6	TGCGCCAGCAGCCCTTGGGGAGGAACCAGTTCCTCCTATAATTCACCCCTCCACTTT	CASSPWGGTSSSYNSPLHF
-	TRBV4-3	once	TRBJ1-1	TGCGCCAGCAGCCAAGTTCCGGGACGGGGGACTGAAGCTTTCTTT	CASSQVPGRGTEAFF
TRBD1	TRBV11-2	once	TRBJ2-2	TGTGCCAGCAGAAGTATAAGTCGTCGGGACAGAACGAACACCGGGGAGCTGTTTTTT	CASRSISRRDRTNTGELFF
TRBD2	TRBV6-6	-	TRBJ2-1	TGTGCCAGTGGGGCTAGCGGGGGCTACAATGAGCAGTTCTTC	CASGASGGYNEQFF
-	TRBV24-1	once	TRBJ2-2	TGTGCCACCATGAGCGGGTACACCGGGGAGCTGTTTTTT	CATMSGYTGELFF
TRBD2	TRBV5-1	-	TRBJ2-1	TGCGCCAGCAACCCTGGGACTAGCCGCGACAATGAGCAGTTCTTC	CASNPGTSRDNEQFF
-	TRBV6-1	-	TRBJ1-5	TGTGCCAGCAGTGAAGCGCGGGGGAGCAATCAGCCCCAGCATTTT	CASSEARGSNQPQHF
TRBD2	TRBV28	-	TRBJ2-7	TGTGCCAGCAGTTCCGGGGACTACTCCTTCTACGAGCAGTACTTC	CASSSGDYSFYEQYF
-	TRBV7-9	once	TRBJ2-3	TGTGCCAGCAGCCTCGAGGGACTCCCACCCACAGATACGCAGTATTTT	CASSLEGLPPTDTQYF
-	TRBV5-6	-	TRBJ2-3	TGTGCCAGCAGCTTGACAGGTTTGGATACGCAGTATTTT	CASSLTGLDTQYF
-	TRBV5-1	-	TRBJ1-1	TGCGCCAGCAGCTGGCGCTCAGGGAACGAGGATGAAGCTTTCTTT	CASSWRSGNEDEAFF
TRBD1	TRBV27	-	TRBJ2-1	TGTGCCAGCAGTTCCGGGACAGTCTACAATGAGCAGTTCTTC	CASSSGTVYNEQFF
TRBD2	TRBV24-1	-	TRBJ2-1	TGTGCCACCAGTGATTTGGTCGGGGGGGCTAGGAATAATGAGCAGTTCTTC	CATSDLVGGARNNEQFF
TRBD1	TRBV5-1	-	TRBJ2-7	TGCGCCAGCAGCCAGGCCGGGACAGGGTACGAGCAGTACTTC	CASSQAGTGYEQYF
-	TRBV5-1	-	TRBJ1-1	TGCGCCAGCAGCTTGGCTGGGGGGGTTCAGACTGAAGCTTTCTTT	CASSLAGGVQTEAFF
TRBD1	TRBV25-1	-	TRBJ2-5	TGTGCCAGCAGTGCCCGACAGGGAAAGTACCAAGAGACCCAGTACTTC	CASSARQGKYQETQYF
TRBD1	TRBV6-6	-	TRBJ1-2	TGTGCCAGCAGTTACACGGGACAGGGGACGGGAGGCTACACCTTC	CASSYTGQGTGGYTF
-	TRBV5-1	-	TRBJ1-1	TGCGCCAGCAGCCCTAAGACGGGTTCTAGAACTGAAGCTTTCTTT	CASSPKTGSRTEAFF
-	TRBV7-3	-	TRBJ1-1	TGTGCCAGCAGCTTAGATCCCGGGAACACTGAAGCTTTCTTT	CASSLDPGNTEAFF
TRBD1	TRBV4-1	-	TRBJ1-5	TGCGCCAGCAGCCAAGAGCCGGGACAGAAGCATCAGCCCCAGCATTTT	CASSQEPGQKHQPQHF
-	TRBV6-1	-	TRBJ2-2	TGTGCCAGCAGTGGAGCCATAGCGTTTGCCACCGGGGAGCTGTTTTTT	CASSGAIAFATGELFF
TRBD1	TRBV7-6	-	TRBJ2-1	TGTGCCAGCATCCCGTCCGGGACAGGGGGTGACGAGCAGTTCTTC	CASIPSGTGGDEQFF